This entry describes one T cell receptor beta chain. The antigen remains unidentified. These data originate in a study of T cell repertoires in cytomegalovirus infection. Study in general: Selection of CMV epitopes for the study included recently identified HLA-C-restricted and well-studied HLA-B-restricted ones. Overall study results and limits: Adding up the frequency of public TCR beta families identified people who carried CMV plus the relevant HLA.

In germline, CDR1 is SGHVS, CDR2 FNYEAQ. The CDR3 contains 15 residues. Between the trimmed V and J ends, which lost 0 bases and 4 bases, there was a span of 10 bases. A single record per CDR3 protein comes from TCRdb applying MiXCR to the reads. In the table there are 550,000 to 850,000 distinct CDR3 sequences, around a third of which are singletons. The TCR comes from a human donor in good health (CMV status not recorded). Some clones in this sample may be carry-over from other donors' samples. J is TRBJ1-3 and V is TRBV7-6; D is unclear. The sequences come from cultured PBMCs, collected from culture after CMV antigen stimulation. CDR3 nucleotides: TGTGCCAGCAGCTTAGCGGGGATAGCCGGAAACACCATATATTTT. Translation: CASSLAGIAGNTIYF.